This TCR beta chain was identified in a study of T cell responses to AZD1222 COVID-19 vaccine. Worth noting for this clone: The antigen is undetermined.

Germline assignment: CDR1 LGHDT and CDR2 YNNKEL (reference sequence). Deletions cut 2 bases from V and 5 bases from J, with 9 bases between. The CDR3 totals 13 residues. Study-wide findings and caveats: Targeting of unmutated variant regions was reportedly seen in nearly half of spike-specific TCRs. Spike-specific TCR breadth and depth rose after two AZD1222 doses. Baseline seropositivity characterized only a handful of AZD1222 recipients.

The protocol was immunoSEQ multiplex PCR, while the TCRdb copy is restricted to in-frame clones and leaves out a portion. The sample contains under 150,000 clones, roughly 92% of which appear only once. Second-dose schedules of about 4 or about 12 weeks were combined. The sample consisted of peripheral blood, taken 28 days after the second AZD1222 dose. This TCR came from an adult who received the AZD1222 COVID-19 vaccine. V gene TRBV3-1 (or the pseudogene TRBV3-2) combines with J gene TRBJ2-5; a weak D match, TRBD2 (5 bases). The CDR3 region is CASSQSGAETQYF. The CDR3 DNA reads as TGTGCCAGCAGCCAAAGCGGAGCGGAGACCCAGTACTTC.